This T cell receptor (beta chain) comes out of a study of blood T cell repertoires in COVID-19. This clone was counted a few times. With 0 bases removed from V and 6 bases from J, the gap between germline ends came to 12 bases. This CDR3 has 14 amino acids. Germline V lookup: CDR1 LGHDT, CDR2 YNNKEL (reference sequence). Authors' analysis steps: Amplifying reference gene primers gave estimates of nucleated cell counts. Sequenced by immunoSEQ multiplex PCR; TCRdb stores in-frame clones only, minus some. That table gives V, J and clone size, and the DNA gave D and trimming. The sample contains about 260,000 clones, about 88% of which appear only once.

The source of this sequence is a man between 60 and 75 years old who had recovered from COVID-19. The sample consisted of peripheral blood. The V gene is TRBV3-1 (or the pseudogene TRBV3-2), the J gene TRBJ2-7, with D maybe TRBD1 (7 bases). The CDR3 DNA sequence: TGTGCCAGCAGCCAAGAGGTCAGGGGGGTCGAGCAGTACTTC. It codes for CASSQEVRGVEQYF.